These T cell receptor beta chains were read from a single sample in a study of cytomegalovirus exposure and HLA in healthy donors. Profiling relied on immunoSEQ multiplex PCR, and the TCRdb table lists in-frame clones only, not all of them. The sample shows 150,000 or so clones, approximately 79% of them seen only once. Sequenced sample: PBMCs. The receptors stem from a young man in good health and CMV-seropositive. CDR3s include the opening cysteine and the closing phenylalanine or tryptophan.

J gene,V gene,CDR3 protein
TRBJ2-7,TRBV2,CASSDARYSYEQYF
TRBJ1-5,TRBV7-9,CASSSQGEQPQHF
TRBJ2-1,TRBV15,CATSTWTGLSNEQFF
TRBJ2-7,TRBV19,CASSMDRRGYEQYF
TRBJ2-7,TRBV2,CATTQDSYEQYF
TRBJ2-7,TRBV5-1,CASSLPGPHYEQYF
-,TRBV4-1,CASSPDPGSRLDYEQYF
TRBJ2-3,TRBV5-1,CASSWGLAGGVESTDTQYF
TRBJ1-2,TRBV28,CASSFPPGTGNYGYTF
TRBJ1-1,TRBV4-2,CASSQEQGRPEAFF
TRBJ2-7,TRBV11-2,CASSLSRAPAEQYF
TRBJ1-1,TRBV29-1,CSVTGQWNTEAFF
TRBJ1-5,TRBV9,CASSVGDNQPQHF
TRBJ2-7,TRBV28,CASSSPYEQYF
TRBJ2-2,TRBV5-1,CASSLTGERSTGELFF
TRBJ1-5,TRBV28,CASSTTGQSNQPQHF
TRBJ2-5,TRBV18,CASSPGETQYF
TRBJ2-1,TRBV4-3,CASSPHPSGRAANEQFF
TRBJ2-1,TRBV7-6,CASSLGASRYNEQFF
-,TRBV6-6,CASSYAGQGGYEQYF
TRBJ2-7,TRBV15,CATSRGLAGVEQYF
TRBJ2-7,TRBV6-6,CASSGGTDSSYEQYF
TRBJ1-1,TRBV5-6,CASSLPRTVISNTEAFF
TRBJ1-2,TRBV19,CASSSSYRGPNYGYTF
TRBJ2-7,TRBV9,CASSVTPAYEQYF
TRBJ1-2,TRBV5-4,CASSSGDRGRRGYTF
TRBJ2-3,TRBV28,CASKIRPRDTPIF
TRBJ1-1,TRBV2,CASSEIIWREAFF
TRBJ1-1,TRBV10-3,CAIRHPGMNTEAFF
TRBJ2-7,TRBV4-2,CASSRYRDTSYEQYF
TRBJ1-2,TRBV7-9,CASSPAVDYTF
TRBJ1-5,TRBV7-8,CASSLGTGGGRPQHF
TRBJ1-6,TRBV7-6,CASSLVSGTGGNSPLHF
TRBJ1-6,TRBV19,CASSISPTGINSPLHF
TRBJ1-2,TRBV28,CASSRTSGEADGYTF
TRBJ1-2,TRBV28,CASSYDPSRNGYTF
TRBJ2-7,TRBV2,CASKGRASYEQYF
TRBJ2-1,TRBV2,CASKEKTSVYNEQFF
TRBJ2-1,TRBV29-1,CSGGLNEQFF
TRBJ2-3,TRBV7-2,CASSLSGGAGTDTQYF
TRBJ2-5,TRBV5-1,CASSLSGAQETQYF
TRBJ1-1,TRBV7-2,CASSQQLNTEAFF
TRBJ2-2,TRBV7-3,CASSLLASTGELFF
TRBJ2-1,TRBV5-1,CASSLAGLALTNEQFF
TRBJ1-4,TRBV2,CASRIRGTGEKLFF